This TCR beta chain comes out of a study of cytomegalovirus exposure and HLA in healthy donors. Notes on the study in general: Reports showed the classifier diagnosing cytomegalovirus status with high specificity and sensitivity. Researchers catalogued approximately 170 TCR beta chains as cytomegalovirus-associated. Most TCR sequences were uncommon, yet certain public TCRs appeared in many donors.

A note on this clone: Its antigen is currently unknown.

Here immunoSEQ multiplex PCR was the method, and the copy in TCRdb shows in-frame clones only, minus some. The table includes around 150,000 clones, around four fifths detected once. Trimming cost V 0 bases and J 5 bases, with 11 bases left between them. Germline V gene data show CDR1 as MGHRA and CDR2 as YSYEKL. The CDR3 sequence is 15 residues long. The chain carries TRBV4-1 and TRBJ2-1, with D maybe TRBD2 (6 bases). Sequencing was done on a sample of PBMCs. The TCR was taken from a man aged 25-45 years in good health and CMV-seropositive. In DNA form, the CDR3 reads TGCGCCAGCAGCCAAGATCCGGGACTTGACAATGAGCAGTTCTTC. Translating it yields CASSQDPGLDNEQFF.